The 19 T cell receptor beta chains reported below all come from one sample, sequenced in a study of T cell responses to AZD1222 COVID-19 vaccine. Profiling relied on immunoSEQ multiplex PCR, and the TCRdb table lists in-frame clones only, not all of them. Here the sample spans 95,000 to 130,000 clones, 87% being singletons. The sample consisted of peripheral blood, taken on day 0 of AZD1222 vaccination. The receptors here all came from an adult in good health.

DNA for the CDR3: TGTGCCAGCAGCTTACTCTTTCAGGACGCTGAAGCTTTCTTT. Translated, it gives CASSLLFQDAEAFF. V and J are TRBV7-8 and TRBJ1-1; D remains unclear. Germline assignment: CDR1 SGHVS and CDR2 FQNEAQ. The CDR3 is 14 residues long. Between the trimmed V and J ends, which lost 2 bases and 6 bases, there was a span of 13 bases. Supplemented by reference TRBV7-8 and TRBJ1-1, the full variable domain reads GAGVSQSPRYKVAKRGQDVALRCDPISGHVSLFWYQQALGQGPEFLTYFQNEAQLDKSGLPSDRFFAERPEGSVSTLKIQRTQQEDSAVYLCASSLLFQDAEAFFGQGTRLTVV.

The chain employs TRBV28 and TRBJ1-4; tentatively, D is TRBD1 (5 bases). CDR3 size: 15 residues. Trimming removed 6 bases from V and 1 base from J, with 12 bases in between. Germline V lookup: CDR1 MDHEN, CDR2 SYDVKM. CDR3 nucleotide sequence: TGTGCCAGCAGGCCTTGGGGGAAAACTAATGAAAAACTGTTTTTT. Protein product: CASRPWGKTNEKLFF.

This chain joins TRBV24-1 and TRBJ1-1; TRBD1 might be the D (5 bases). The V end lost 3 bases, the J end lost 6 bases, and 10 bases lay between the germline ends. The germline gives CDR1 KGHDR, CDR2 SFDVKD. There are 13 residues in the CDR3. The CDR3 nucleotides are TGTGCCACCAGTGATAAGGGACGCGCTGAAGCTTTCTTT. As protein: CATSDKGRAEAFF.

This rearrangement joins TRBV7-9 to TRBJ2-1; D unresolved. The CDR3 runs 12 residues. Between the trimmed V and J ends, which lost 5 bases and 10 bases, there was a span of 12 bases. CDR1 and CDR2 (germline): SEHNR, FQNEAQ (reference sequence). CDR3 protein: CASSLSVQEQFF. The CDR3 DNA sequence: TGTGCCAGCAGCCTTTCGGTACAAGAGCAGTTCTTC.

V gene TRBV12-3 or TRBV12-4 combines with J gene TRBJ2-1, with D tentatively TRBD2 (7 bases). The V end was cut by 7 bases, the J end by 9 bases, with 16 bases between. The CDR3 sequence is 13 residues long. The DNA for the CDR3 is TGTGCCAGCATTACCGGGGGGCAAGGTGAGCAGTTCTTC. It specifies CASITGGQGEQFF.

The V and J genes are TRBV2 and TRBJ2-7; D assignment may be TRBD1 or TRBD2 (5 bases each). The V end lost 8 bases, the J end lost 6 bases, and 20 bases lay between the germline ends. The CDR3 covers 14 residues. The V gene's germline CDR1 is SNHLY and CDR2 FYNNEI. The DNA of the CDR3 is TGTGCCAGCTGGGAACTGCCCTATGGGGGCGAGCAGTACTTC. Translated, it gives CASWELPYGGEQYF.

The chain carries TRBV6-6 and TRBJ2-3, with TRBD2 identical over 12 bases. Germline CDR1 MNHNY, CDR2 SVGAGI (reference sequence). The trim removed 6 bases at V and 1 base at J, leaving 5 bases unmatched. The length of the CDR3 is 16 residues. DNA for the CDR3: TGTGCCAGCAGAAGGACTAGCGGGGACGGCACAGATACGCAGTATTTT. Amino acids: CASRRTSGDGTDTQYF.

The V call is TRBV5-1, the J call TRBJ2-7; 7 bases align to TRBD2. Germline V lookup: CDR1 SGHRS, CDR2 YFSETQ. This CDR3 contains 14 residues. With 2 bases clipped from V and 4 bases from J, the junction kept 6 bases outside the gene matches. The CDR3 sequence: CASSFSGPGYEQYF. The CDR3 DNA follows: TGCGCCAGCAGCTTTAGCGGGCCGGGGTACGAGCAGTACTTC.

The rearrangement uses TRBV7-2 and TRBJ2-4; D is unresolved. Germline assignment: CDR1 SGHTA and CDR2 FQGNSA. The CDR3 has 17 residues. Trimming left V 3 bases short and J 0 bases short, with 15 bases between. The CDR3: CASSFGWGSVAKNIQYF. The CDR3 region has the DNA TGTGCCAGCAGCTTCGGATGGGGTAGTGTAGCCAAAAACATTCAGTACTTC.

V and J are TRBV6-1 and TRBJ2-7, with 7 bases identical to TRBD2. CDR1 MNHNS and CDR2 SASEGT come from the germline V gene. Trimming removed 7 bases from V and 4 bases from J; junction bases left unmatched: 7. The CDR3 is 13 residues long. The CDR3 here is CASTGAGSYEQYF. Written as DNA, the CDR3 is TGTGCCAGCACAGGAGCGGGATCGTACGAGCAGTACTTC.

The genes are TRBV11-2 and TRBJ2-3, with D hard to call. This CDR3 comprises 13 residues. CDR1 is SGHAT and CDR2 is FQNNGV in the germline V gene. The V gene lost 4 bases and the J gene lost 4 bases, with 9 bases spanning the gap. CDR3 nucleotide sequence: TGTGCCAGCAGCTCCACGGATCCAGATACGCAGTATTTT. This codes for CASSSTDPDTQYF.

This rearrangement joins TRBV19 to TRBJ2-7; unclear D gene. The V end lost 7 bases, the J end lost 5 bases, and 9 bases lay between the germline ends. CDR3 size: 11 residues. From germline, CDR1 is LNHDA and CDR2 SQIVND (reference sequence). For the CDR3, the DNA is TGTGCCAGTATGAAGGAAGACGAGCAGTACTTC. It translates to CASMKEDEQYF. Combining the CDR3 with reference TRBV19 and TRBJ2-7 gives the whole variable domain DGGITQSPKYLFRKEGQNVTLSCEQNLNHDAMYWYRQDPGQGLRLIYYSQIVNDFQKGDIAEGYSVSREKKESFPLTVTSAQKNPTAFYLCASMKEDEQYFGPGTRLTVT.

This rearrangement joins TRBV24-1 to TRBJ1-5; D remains ambiguous. With 9 bases removed from V and 7 bases from J, the gap between germline ends came to 15 bases. This CDR3 is built from 13 residues. Germline V gene sequence: CDR1 KGHDR, CDR2 SFDVKD. In DNA, the CDR3 is TGTGCCACCTCACCGGTACTATGGCAGCCCCAGCATTTT. Amino acid sequence: CATSPVLWQPQHF.

This clone was found once. J is TRBJ2-1 and V is TRBV7-6, with D possibly matching TRBD2 (6 bases). CDR3 size: 13 residues. Trimming removed 5 bases at V and 8 bases at J, with 13 bases between. The germline gives CDR1 SGHVS, CDR2 FNYEAQ. CDR3 nucleotide sequence: TGTGCCAGCAGCCTAGGACCGGGGGATGAGCAGTTCTTC. This translates into CASSLGPGDEQFF.

This chain uses TRBV13 with TRBJ1-1; TRBD1 is a possible D gene (5 bases). V was trimmed by 0 bases and J by 1 base, leaving 9 bases between them. CDR3 size: 15 residues. Looked up from germline, CDR1 is PRHDT and CDR2 is FYEKMQ (reference sequence). This CDR3 reads CASSLGDTGNTEAFF. The CDR3 region has the DNA TGTGCCAGCAGCTTAGGGGACACAGGGAACACTGAAGCTTTCTTT.

The V and J genes are TRBV7-2 and TRBJ2-1; no reliable D call. V lost 1 base to trimming and J lost 6 bases, with 7 bases between them. CDR1 is SGHTA and CDR2 is FQGNSA in the germline V gene. CDR3 length equals 13 residues. The CDR3 sequence: CASSLVFANEQFF. The CDR3, as DNA: TGTGCCAGCAGCTTAGTATTTGCCAATGAGCAGTTCTTC.

This rearrangement joins TRBV29-1 to TRBJ1-1; D is unclear. Trimming pared 4 bases from V and 5 bases from J, leaving 11 bases between. This CDR3 comprises 12 residues. The germline CDR1 and CDR2 sequences are SQVTM and ANQGSEA. For the CDR3, the DNA is TGCAGCGTTGTGATAGGGTGGACTGAAGCTTTCTTT. Translation: CSVVIGWTEAFF.

V is TRBV2 and J is TRBJ2-1; TRBD2 aligns across 10 bases. CDR1 and CDR2 from the germline V gene are SNHLY and FYNNEI. This CDR3 comprises 18 residues. The trim removed 4 bases at V and 3 bases at J, leaving 12 bases unmatched. The CDR3 DNA reads as TGTGCCAGCAGTGTGCTAGTAGCGGGAGGCTTGGTCTACAATGAGCAGTTCTTC. Protein sequence: CASSVLVAGGLVYNEQFF.

The chain employs TRBV20-1 and TRBJ2-1, with 8 bases identical to TRBD2. Germline loops: CDR1 DFQATT, CDR2 SNEGSKA (reference sequence). This CDR3 region has 14 residues. With V trimmed by 3 bases and J by 8 bases, 9 bases remained unmatched. The CDR3 DNA follows: TGCAGTGCTAGTAGTCCAGCGGGGGTCGATGAGCAGTTCTTC. Its protein product is CSASSPAGVDEQFF.